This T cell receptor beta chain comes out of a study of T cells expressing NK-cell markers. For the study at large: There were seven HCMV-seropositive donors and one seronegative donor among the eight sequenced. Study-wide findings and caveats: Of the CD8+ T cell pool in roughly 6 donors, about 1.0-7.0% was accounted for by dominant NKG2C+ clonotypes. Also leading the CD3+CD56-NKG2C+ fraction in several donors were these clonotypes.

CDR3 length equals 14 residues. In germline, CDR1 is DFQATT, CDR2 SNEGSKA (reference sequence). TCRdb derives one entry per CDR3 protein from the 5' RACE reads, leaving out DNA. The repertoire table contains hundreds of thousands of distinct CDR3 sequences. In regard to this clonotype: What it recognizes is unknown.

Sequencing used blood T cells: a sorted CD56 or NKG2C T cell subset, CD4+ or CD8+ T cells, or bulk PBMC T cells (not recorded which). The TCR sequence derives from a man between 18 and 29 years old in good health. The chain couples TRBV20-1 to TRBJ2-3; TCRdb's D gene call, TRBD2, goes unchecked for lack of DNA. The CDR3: CSSAGPDSTDTQYF.